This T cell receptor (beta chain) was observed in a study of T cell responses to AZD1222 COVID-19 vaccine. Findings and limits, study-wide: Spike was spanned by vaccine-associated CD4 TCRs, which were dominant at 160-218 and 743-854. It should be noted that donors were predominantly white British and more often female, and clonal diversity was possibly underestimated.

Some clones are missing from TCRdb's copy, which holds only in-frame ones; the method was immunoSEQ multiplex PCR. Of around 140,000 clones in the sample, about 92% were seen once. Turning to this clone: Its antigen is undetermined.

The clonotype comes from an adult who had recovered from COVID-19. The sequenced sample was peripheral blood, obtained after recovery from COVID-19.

The CDR3 nucleotides are TGCGCCAGCAGCTTGGCTGACAGGGCGAACACCGGGGAGCTGTTTTTT. Its protein product is CASSLADRANTGELFF. This chain joins TRBV5-1 and TRBJ2-2, with 7 positions matching TRBD1. Germline V gives CDR1 SGHRS, CDR2 YFSETQ. The CDR3 contains 16 residues. The junction had 2 bases not matched to a gene; V was cut back by 0 bases and J by 0 bases. Combining the CDR3 with reference TRBV5-1 and TRBJ2-2 gives the whole variable domain KAGVTQTPRYLIKTRGQQVTLSCSPISGHRSVSWYQQTPGQGLQFLFEYFSETQRNKGNFPGRFSGRQFSNSRSEMNVSTLELGDSALYLCASSLADRANTGELFFGEGSRLTVL.